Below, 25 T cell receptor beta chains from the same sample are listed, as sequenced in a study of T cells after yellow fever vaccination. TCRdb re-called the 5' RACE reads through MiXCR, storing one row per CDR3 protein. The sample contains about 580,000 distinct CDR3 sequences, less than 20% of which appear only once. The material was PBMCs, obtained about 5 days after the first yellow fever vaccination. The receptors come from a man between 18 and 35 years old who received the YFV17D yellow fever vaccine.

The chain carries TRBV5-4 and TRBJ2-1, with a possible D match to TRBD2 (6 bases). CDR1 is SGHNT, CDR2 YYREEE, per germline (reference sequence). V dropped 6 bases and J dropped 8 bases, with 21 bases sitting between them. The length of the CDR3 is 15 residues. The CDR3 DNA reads TGTGCCAGCACCCAGAGGTGGGGGACTGGGGATGAGCAGTTCTTC. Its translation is CASTQRWGTGDEQFF.

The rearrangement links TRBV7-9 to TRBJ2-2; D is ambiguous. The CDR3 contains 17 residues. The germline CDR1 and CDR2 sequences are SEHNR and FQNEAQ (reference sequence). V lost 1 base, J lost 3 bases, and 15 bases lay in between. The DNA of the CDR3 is TGTGCCAGCAGCTTAGAAACCAGACGTCGCGACACCGGGGAGCTGTTTTTT. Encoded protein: CASSLETRRRDTGELFF.

This CDR3 reads CASSQEGSRVAGNTDTQYF. As DNA, the CDR3 is TGCGCCAGCAGCCAAGAGGGATCCCGGGTAGCGGGGAACACAGATACGCAGTATTTT. The chain recombines TRBV4-1 with TRBJ2-3; 8 nucleotides line up with TRBD2. V dropped 0 bases and J dropped 2; count of bases not matched to a gene: 13. The CDR3 totals 19 residues. CDR1 and CDR2 (germline): MGHRA, YSYEKL.

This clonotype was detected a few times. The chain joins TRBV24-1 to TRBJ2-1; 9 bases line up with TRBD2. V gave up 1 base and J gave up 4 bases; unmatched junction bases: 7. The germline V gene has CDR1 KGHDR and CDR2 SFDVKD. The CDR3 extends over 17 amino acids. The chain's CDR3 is CATSDFPSAGGYNEQFF. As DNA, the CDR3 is TGTGCCACCAGTGATTTCCCGTCAGCGGGGGGATACAATGAGCAGTTCTTC.

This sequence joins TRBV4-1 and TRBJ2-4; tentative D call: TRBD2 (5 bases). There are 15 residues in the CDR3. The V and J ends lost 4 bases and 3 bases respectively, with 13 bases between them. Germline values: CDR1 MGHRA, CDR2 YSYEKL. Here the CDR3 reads CASSPPDLVKNIQYF. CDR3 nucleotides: TGCGCCAGCAGCCCTCCGGACTTGGTCAAAAACATTCAGTACTTC.

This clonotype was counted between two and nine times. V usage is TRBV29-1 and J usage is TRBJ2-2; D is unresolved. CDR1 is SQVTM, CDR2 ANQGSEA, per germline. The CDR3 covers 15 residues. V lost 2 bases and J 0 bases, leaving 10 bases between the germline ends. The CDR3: CSVELWESNTGELFF. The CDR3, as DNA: TGCAGCGTTGAATTGTGGGAATCGAACACCGGGGAGCTGTTTTTT.

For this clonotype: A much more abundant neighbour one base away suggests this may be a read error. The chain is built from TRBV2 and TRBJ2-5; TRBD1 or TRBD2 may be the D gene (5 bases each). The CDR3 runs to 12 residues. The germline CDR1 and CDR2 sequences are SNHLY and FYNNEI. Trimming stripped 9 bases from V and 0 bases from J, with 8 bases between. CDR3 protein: CARRGDQETQYF. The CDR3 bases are TGTGCCAGAAGGGGAGACCAAGAGACCCAGTACTTC.

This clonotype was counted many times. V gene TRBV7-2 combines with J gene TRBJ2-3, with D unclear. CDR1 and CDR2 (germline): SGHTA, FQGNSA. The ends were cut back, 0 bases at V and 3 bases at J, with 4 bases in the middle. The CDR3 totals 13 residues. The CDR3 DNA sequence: TGTGCCAGCAGCTTAGCTCGTACAGATACGCAGTATTTT. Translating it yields CASSLARTDTQYF.

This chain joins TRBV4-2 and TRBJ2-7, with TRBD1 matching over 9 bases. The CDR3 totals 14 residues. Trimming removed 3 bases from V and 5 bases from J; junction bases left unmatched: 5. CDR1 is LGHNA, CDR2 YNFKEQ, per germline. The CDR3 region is CASSQAGTGNEQYF. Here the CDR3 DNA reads TGTGCCAGCAGCCAGGCCGGGACAGGGAACGAGCAGTACTTC.

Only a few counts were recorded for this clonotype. CDR3 bases: TGCAGCGTACCCGTTGCGGGGACCAACTATGGCTACACCTTC. It encodes CSVPVAGTNYGYTF. This chain joins TRBV29-1 and TRBJ1-2; maybe TRBD1 (5 bases). Trimming took 6 bases from V and 2 from J, leaving 16 bases between them. The germline gives CDR1 SQVTM, CDR2 ANQGSEA. This CDR3 is 14 amino acids long.

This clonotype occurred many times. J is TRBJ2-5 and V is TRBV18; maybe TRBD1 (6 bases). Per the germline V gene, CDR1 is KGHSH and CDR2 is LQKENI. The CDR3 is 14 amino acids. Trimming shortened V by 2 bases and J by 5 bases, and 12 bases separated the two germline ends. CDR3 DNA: TGTGCCAGCTCACCAAACAGGGCGGTGGAGACCCAGTACTTC. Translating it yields CASSPNRAVETQYF. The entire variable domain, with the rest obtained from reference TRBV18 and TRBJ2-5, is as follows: NAGVMQNPRHLVRRRGQEARLRCSPMKGHSHVYWYRQLPEEGLKFMVYLQKENIIDESGMPKERFSAEFPKEGPSILRIQQVVRGDSAAYFCASSPNRAVETQYFGPGTRLLVL.

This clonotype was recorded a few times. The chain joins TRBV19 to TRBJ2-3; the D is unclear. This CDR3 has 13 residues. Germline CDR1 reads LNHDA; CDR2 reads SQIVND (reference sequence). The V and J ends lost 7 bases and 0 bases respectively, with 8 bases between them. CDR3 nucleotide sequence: TGTGCCAGTAAAGAGGCTAGCACAGATACGCAGTATTTT. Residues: CASKEASTDTQYF.

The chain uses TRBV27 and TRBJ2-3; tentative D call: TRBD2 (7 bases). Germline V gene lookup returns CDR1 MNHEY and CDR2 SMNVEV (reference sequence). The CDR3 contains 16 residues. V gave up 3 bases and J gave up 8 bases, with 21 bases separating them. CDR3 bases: TGTGCCAGCAGTTTTCTGGGGGGGGCCGTCATTGGTACGCAGTATTTT. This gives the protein CASSFLGGAVIGTQYF.

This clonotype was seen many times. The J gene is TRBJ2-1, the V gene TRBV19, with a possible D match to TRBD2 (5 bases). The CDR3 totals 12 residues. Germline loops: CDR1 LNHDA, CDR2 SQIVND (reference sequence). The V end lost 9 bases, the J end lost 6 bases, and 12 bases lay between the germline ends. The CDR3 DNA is TGTGCCAGCGGGCGGGCCCTCAATGAGCAGTTCTTC. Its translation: CASGRALNEQFF.

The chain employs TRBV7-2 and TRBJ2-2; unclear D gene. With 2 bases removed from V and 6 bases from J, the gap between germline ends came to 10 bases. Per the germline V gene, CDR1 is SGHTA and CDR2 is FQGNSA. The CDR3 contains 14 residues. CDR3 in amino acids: CASSLREASGELFF. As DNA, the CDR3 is TGTGCCAGCAGCTTAAGGGAAGCCTCCGGGGAGCTGTTTTTT.

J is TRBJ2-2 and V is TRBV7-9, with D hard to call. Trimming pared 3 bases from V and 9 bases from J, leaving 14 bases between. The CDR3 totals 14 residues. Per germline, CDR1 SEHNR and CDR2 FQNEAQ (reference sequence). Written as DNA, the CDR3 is TGTGCCAGCAGCTTCCAGACGGCAGGCCGGGAGCTGTTTTTT. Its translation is CASSFQTAGRELFF.

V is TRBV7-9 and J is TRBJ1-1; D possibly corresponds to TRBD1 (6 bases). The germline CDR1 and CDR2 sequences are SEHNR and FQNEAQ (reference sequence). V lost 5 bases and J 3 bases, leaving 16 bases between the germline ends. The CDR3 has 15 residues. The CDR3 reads CASSHRAQGHTEAFF. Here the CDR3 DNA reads TGTGCCAGCAGCCACCGAGCCCAGGGGCACACTGAAGCTTTCTTT.

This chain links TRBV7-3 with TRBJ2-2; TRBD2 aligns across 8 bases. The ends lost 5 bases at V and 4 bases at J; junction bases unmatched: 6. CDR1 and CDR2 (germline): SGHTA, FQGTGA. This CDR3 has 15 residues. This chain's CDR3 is CASSTGGPSTGELFF. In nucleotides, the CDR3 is TGTGCCAGCAGCACGGGGGGGCCGAGCACCGGGGAGCTGTTTTTT.

CDR3 bases: TGTGCCAGCAGGCAGGGTAGCACAGATACGCAGTATTTT. Its translation: CASRQGSTDTQYF. The chain recombines TRBV7-8 with TRBJ2-3; D may be TRBD1 (5 bases). The CDR3 covers 13 residues. The germline gives CDR1 SGHVS, CDR2 FQNEAQ. Trimming removed 6 bases at V and 0 bases at J, with 7 bases between.

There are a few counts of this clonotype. The CDR3 DNA is TGTGCCAGCAGCTTAGTTGGCACCTCGAGCGGCAATCAGCCCCAGCATTTT. Its translation: CASSLVGTSSGNQPQHF. The chain links TRBV11-2 to TRBJ1-5; D remains ambiguous. The CDR3 has 17 residues. With 1 base removed from V and 2 bases from J, the gap between germline ends came to 15 bases. The germline V gene encodes CDR1 SGHAT and CDR2 FQNNGV.

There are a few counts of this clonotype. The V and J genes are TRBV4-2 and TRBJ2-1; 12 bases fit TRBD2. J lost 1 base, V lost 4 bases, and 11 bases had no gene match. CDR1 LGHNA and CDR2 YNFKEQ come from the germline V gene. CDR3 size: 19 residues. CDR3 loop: CASSPAGLAGGQSYNEQFF. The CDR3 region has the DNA TGTGCCAGCAGCCCCGCCGGCCTAGCGGGGGGGCAGTCCTACAATGAGCAGTTCTTC.

The CDR3 DNA is TGTGCCAGCAGCTTATTCCAGGCAACTAATGAAAAACTGTTTTTT. This sequence encodes CASSLFQATNEKLFF. This chain joins TRBV7-9 and TRBJ1-4; D is undetermined. CDR1 and CDR2 from the germline V gene are SEHNR and FQNEAQ (reference sequence). This CDR3 is 15 amino acids long. Trimming removed 2 bases at V and 0 bases at J, with 7 bases between.

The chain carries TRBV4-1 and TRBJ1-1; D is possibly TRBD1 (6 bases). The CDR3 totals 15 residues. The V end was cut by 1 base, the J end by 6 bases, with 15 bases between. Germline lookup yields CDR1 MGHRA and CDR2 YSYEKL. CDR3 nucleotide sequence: TGCGCCAGCAGCCAAGTAATACAGGGTAGCGCTGAAGCTTTCTTT. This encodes CASSQVIQGSAEAFF.

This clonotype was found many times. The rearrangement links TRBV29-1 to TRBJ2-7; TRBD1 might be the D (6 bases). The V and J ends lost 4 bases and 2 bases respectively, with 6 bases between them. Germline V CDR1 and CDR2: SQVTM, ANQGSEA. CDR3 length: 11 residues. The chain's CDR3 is CSVGDTYEQYV. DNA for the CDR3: TGCAGCGTTGGGGACACCTACGAGCAGTACGTC.

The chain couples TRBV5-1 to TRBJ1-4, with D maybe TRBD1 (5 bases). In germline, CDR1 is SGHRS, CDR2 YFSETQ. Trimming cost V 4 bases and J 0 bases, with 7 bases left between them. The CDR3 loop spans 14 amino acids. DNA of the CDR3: TGCGCCAGCAGCGTGACAGCAACTAATGAAAAACTGTTTTTT. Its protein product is CASSVTATNEKLFF.